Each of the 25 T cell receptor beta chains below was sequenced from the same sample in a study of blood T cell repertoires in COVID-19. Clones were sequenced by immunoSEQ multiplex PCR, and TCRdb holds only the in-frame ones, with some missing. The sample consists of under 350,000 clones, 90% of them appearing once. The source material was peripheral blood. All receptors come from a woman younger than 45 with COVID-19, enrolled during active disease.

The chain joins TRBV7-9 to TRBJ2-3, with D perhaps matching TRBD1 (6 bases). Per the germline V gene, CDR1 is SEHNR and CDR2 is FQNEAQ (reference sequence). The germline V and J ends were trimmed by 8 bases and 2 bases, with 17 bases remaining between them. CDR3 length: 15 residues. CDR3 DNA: TGTGCCAGCCGGGCTGGGGGCTACTCCACAGATACGCAGTATTTT. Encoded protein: CASRAGGYSTDTQYF.

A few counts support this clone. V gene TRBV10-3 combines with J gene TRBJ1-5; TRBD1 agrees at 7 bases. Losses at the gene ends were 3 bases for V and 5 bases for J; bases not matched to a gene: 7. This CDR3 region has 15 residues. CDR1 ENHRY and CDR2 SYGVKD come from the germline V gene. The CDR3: CAISERAGGHQPQHF. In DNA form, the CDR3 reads TGTGCCATCAGTGAAAGGGCAGGGGGACATCAGCCCCAGCATTTT.

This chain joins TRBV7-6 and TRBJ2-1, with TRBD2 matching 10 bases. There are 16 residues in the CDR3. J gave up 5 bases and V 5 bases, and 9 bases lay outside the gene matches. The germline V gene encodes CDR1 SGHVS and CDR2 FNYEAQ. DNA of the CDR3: TGTGCCAGCAGCCTGAGCGGTAGCGGGAGGAACAATGAGCAGTTCTTC. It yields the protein CASSLSGSGRNNEQFF.

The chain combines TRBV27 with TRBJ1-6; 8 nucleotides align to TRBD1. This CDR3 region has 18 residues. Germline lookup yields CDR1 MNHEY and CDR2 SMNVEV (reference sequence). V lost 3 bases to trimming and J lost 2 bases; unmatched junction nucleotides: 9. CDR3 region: CASSLGTDRGAYNSPLHF. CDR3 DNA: TGTGCCAGCAGTTTGGGGACCGACAGGGGCGCCTATAATTCACCCCTCCACTTT.

The CDR3 reads CASSDHGTGGQETQYF. CDR3 coding DNA: TGCGCCAGCAGTGACCACGGGACAGGGGGACAAGAGACCCAGTACTTC. The genes are TRBV10-2 and TRBJ2-5; TRBD1 matches at 11 bases. CDR1 is WSHSY, CDR2 SAAADI, per germline. V lost 3 bases to trimming and J lost 2 bases; unmatched junction nucleotides: 5. The CDR3 is 16 amino acids.

CDR3 sequence: CASSPLPWTGDQETQYF. As DNA, the CDR3 is TGTGCCAGCAGCCCCCTCCCGTGGACAGGGGACCAAGAGACCCAGTACTTC. This rearrangement joins TRBV28 to TRBJ2-5, with 9 bases matching TRBD1. Germline CDR1 and CDR2: MDHEN and SYDVKM. CDR3 length equals 17 residues. The V gene end was trimmed by 6 bases and the J gene end by 0 bases; junction bases not matched to a gene: 11.

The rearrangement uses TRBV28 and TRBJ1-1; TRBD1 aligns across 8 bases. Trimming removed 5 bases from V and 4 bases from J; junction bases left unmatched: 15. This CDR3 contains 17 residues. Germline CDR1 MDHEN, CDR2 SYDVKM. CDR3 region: CASSHYIPTGVVTEAFF. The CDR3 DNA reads TGTGCCAGCAGTCACTACATCCCGACAGGGGTGGTCACTGAAGCTTTCTTT.

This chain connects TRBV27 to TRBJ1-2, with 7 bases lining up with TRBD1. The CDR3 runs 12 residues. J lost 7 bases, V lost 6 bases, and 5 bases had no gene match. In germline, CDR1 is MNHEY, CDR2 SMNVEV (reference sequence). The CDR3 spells CASSTGAGGYTF. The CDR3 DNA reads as TGTGCCAGCAGCACAGGGGCTGGTGGCTACACCTTC.

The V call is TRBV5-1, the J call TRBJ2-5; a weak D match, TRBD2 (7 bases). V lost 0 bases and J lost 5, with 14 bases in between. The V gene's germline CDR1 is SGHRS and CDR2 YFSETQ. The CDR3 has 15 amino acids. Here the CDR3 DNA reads TGCGCCAGCAGCTTGGGGCGGGGGCAGAGGGAGACCCAGTACTTC. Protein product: CASSLGRGQRETQYF.

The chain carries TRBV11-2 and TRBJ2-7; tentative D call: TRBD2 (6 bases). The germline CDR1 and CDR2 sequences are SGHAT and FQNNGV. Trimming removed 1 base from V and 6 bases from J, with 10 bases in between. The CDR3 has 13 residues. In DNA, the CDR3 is TGTGCCAGCAGCTTAGGCCGGGGGTCCGAGCAGTACTTC. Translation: CASSLGRGSEQYF. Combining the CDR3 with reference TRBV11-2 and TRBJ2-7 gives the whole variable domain EAGVAQSPRYKIIEKRQSVAFWCNPISGHATLYWYQQILGQGPKLLIQFQNNGVVDDSQLPKDRFSAERLKGVDSTLKIQPAKLEDSAVYLCASSLGRGSEQYFGPGTRLTVT.

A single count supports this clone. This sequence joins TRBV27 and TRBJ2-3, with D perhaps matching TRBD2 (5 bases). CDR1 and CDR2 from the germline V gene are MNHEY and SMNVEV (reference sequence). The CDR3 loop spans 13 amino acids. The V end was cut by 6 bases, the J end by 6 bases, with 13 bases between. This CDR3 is CASRFNGMDTQYF. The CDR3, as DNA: TGTGCCAGCAGGTTCAACGGGATGGATACGCAGTATTTT.

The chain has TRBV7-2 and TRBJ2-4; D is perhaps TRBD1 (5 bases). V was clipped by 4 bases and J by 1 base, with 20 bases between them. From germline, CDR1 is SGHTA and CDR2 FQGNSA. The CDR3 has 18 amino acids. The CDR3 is CASSWRDSPPPAKNIQYF. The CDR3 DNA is TGTGCCAGCAGCTGGCGCGACAGTCCCCCCCCGGCCAAAAACATTCAGTACTTC. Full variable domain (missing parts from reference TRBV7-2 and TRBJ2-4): GAGVSQSPSNKVTEKGKDVELRCDPISGHTALYWYRQSLGQGLEFLIYFQGNSAPDKSGLPSDRFSAERTGGSVSTLTIQRTQQEDSAVYLCASSWRDSPPPAKNIQYFGAGTRLSVL.

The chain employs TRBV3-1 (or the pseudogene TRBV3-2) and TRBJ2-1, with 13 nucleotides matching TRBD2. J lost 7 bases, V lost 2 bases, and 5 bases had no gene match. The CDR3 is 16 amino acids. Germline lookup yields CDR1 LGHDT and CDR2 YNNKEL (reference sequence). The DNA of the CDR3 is TGTGCCAGCAGCCAAACGACTAGCGGGAGGTCAAATGAGCAGTTCTTC. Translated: CASSQTTSGRSNEQFF.

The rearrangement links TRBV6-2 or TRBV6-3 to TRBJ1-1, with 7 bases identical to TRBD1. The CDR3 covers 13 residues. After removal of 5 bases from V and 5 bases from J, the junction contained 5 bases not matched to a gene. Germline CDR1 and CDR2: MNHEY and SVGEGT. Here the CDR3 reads CASSATGRTEAFF. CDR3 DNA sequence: TGTGCCAGCAGTGCGACAGGGAGGACTGAAGCTTTCTTT.

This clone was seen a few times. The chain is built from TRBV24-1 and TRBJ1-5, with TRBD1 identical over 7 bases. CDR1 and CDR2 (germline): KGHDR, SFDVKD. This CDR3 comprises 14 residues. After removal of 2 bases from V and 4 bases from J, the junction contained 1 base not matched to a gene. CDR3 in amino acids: CATSDSDRNQPQHF. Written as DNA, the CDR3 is TGTGCCACCAGTGATTCGGACAGGAATCAGCCCCAGCATTTT.

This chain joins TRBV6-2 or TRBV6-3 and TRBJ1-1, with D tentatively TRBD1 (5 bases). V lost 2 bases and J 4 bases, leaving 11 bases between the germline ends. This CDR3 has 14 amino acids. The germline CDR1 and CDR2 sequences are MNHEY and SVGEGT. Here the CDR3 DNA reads TGTGCCAGCAGTTACAGGGGAAGCAGCACTGAAGCTTTCTTT. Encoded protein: CASSYRGSSTEAFF.

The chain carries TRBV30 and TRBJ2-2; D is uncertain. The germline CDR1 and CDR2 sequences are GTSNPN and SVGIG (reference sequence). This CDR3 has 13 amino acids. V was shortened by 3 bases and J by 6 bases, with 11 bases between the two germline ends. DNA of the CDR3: TGTGCCTGGAGCCGGCGGAGCCCCGGGGAGCTGTTTTTT. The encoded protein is CAWSRRSPGELFF.

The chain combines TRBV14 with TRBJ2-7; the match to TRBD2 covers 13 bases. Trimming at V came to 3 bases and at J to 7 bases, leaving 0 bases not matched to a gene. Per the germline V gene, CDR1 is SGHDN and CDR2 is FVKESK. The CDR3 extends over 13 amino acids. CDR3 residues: CASSQGLAGEQYF. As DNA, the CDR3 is TGTGCCAGCAGCCAGGGACTAGCGGGGGAGCAGTACTTC.

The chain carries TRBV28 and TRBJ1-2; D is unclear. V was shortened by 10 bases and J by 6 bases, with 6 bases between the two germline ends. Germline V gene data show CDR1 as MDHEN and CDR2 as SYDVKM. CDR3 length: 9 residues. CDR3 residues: CATRDGYTF. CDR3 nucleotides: TGTGCCACCCGAGATGGCTACACCTTC.

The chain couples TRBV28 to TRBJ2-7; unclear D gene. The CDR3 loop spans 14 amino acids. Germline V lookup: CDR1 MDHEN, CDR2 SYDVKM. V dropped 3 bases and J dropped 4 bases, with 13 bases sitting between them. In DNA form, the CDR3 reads TGTGCCAGCAGTTTCCCGGAGAGACCATACGAGCAGTACTTC. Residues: CASSFPERPYEQYF.

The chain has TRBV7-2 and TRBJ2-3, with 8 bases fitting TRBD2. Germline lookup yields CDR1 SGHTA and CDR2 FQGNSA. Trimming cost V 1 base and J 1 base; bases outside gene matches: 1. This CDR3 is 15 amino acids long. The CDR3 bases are TGTGCCAGCAGCTTAGTAGCGGGACGCACAGATACGCAGTATTTT. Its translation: CASSLVAGRTDTQYF.

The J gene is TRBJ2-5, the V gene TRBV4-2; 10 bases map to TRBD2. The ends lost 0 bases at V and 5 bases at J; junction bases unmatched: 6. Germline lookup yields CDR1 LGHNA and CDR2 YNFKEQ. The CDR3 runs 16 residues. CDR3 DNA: TGTGCCAGCAGCCAAGAAAATGAGCGGGAGGGCGAGACCCAGTACTTC. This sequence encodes CASSQENEREGETQYF.

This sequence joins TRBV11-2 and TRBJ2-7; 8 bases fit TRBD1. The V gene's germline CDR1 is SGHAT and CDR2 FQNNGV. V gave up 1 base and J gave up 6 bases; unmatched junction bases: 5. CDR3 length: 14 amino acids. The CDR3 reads CASSLALTGGEQYF. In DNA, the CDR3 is TGTGCCAGCAGCTTAGCACTCACAGGGGGCGAGCAGTACTTC. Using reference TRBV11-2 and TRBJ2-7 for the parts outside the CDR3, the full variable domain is EAGVAQSPRYKIIEKRQSVAFWCNPISGHATLYWYQQILGQGPKLLIQFQNNGVVDDSQLPKDRFSAERLKGVDSTLKIQPAKLEDSAVYLCASSLALTGGEQYFGPGTRLTVT.

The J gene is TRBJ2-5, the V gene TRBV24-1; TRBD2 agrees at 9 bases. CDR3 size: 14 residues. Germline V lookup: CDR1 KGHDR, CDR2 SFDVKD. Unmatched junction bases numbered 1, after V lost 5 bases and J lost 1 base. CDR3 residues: CATSASGAQETQYF. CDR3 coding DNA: TGTGCCACCAGTGCTAGCGGGGCCCAAGAGACCCAGTACTTC.

DNA of the CDR3: TGTGCCAGCATCGCTTCGGAGGGGTTATCGTACGAGCAGTACTTC. Translated: CASIASEGLSYEQYF. The genes are TRBV6-6 and TRBJ2-7; tentative D call: TRBD2 (6 bases). Germline CDR1 reads MNHNY; CDR2 reads SVGAGI (reference sequence). V was trimmed by 7 bases and J by 4 bases, leaving 20 bases between them. The length of the CDR3 is 15 residues.